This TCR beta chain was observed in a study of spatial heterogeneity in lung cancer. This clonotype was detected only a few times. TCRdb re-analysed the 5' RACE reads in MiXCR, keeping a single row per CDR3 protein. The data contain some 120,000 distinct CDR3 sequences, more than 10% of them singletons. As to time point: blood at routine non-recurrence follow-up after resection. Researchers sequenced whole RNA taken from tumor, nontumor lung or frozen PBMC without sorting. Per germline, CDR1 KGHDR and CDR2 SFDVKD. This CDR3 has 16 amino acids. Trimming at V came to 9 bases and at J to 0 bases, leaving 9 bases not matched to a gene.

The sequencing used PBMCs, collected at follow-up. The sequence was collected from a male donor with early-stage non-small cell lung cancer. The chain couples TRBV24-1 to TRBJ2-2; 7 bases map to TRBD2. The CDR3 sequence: CATREGGGTNTGELFF. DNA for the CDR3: TGTGCCACCCGGGAAGGCGGGGGAACGAACACCGGGGAGCTGTTTTTT.